These 19 T cell receptor beta chains were sequenced from one sample in a study of control samples from healthy donors and cancer patients (dated by TCRdb to 2020 to 2021). Library method: the immunoSEQ multiplex PCR assay. This immuneACCESS table, as held by TCRdb, lists in-frame sequences with V and J called but not all clones. Of the missing ones, under half trace to an unresolved V gene in checked studies; the others have no known cause. For this sample there are 78,000 or so clones; 70% to 90% appear just once. 5.7% of the sample is in the top ten clones. The material sequenced was blood. Receptor source: a woman aged 45-59 years in good health.

The chain joins TRBV5-1 to TRBJ2-3; D is possibly TRBD2 (6 bases). Trimming took 4 bases from V and 1 from J, leaving 22 bases between them. The CDR3 loop spans 18 amino acids. Germline V gene data show CDR1 as SGHRS and CDR2 as YFSETQ. The CDR3 sequence: CASSRGALGGVGTDTQYF. Written as DNA, the CDR3 is TGCGCCAGCAGCCGGGGCGCATTGGGCGGGGTCGGCACAGATACGCAGTATTTT.

V is TRBV18 and J is TRBJ2-7; D perhaps matches TRBD2 (6 bases). The CDR3 runs 13 residues. Germline lookup yields CDR1 KGHSH and CDR2 LQKENI. Trimming removed 1 base from V and 6 bases from J, with 10 bases in between. The CDR3 sequence is CASSPLSEGEQYF. The CDR3 DNA is TGTGCCAGCTCACCACTATCGGAGGGCGAGCAGTACTTC. Together with reference TRBV18 and TRBJ2-7, the CDR3 gives the full variable domain: NAGVMQNPRHLVRRRGQEARLRCSPMKGHSHVYWYRQLPEEGLKFMVYLQKENIIDESGMPKERFSAEFPKEGPSILRIQQVVRGDSAAYFCASSPLSEGEQYFGPGTRLTVT.

The chain recombines TRBV11-2 with TRBJ1-4; D ambiguous. With 4 bases removed from V and 5 bases from J, the gap between germline ends came to 11 bases. This CDR3 contains 14 residues. CDR1 and CDR2 from the germline V gene are SGHAT and FQNNGV. CDR3 coding DNA: TGTGCCAGCAGCTCAAACCGGTGGAATGAAAAACTGTTTTTT. Amino acids: CASSSNRWNEKLFF. The full variable domain, its missing parts supplied by reference TRBV11-2 and TRBJ1-4, is EAGVAQSPRYKIIEKRQSVAFWCNPISGHATLYWYQQILGQGPKLLIQFQNNGVVDDSQLPKDRFSAERLKGVDSTLKIQPAKLEDSAVYLCASSSNRWNEKLFFGSGTQLSVL.

The chain recombines TRBV19 with TRBJ1-1; D is unclear. The CDR3 totals 13 residues. CDR1 and CDR2 (germline): LNHDA, SQIVND (reference sequence). V gave up 1 base and J gave up 5 bases, with 8 bases separating them. The CDR3 loop reads CASSIVRSTEAFF. The CDR3 nucleotides read TGTGCCAGTAGTATAGTGAGATCAACTGAAGCTTTCTTT. Using reference TRBV19 and TRBJ1-1 for the parts outside the CDR3, the full variable domain is DGGITQSPKYLFRKEGQNVTLSCEQNLNHDAMYWYRQDPGQGLRLIYYSQIVNDFQKGDIAEGYSVSREKKESFPLTVTSAQKNPTAFYLCASSIVRSTEAFFGQGTRLTVV.

The V and J genes are TRBV25-1 and TRBJ1-6, with a possible D match to TRBD1 (6 bases). The V end lost 1 base, the J end lost 8 bases, and 12 bases lay between the germline ends. Germline values: CDR1 MGHDK, CDR2 SYGVNS. The CDR3 contains 15 residues. The CDR3 protein is CASSEWIGGDSPLHF. CDR3 nucleotide sequence: TGTGCCAGCAGTGAATGGATAGGGGGGGATTCACCCCTCCACTTT.

This clone was counted only a few times. V usage is TRBV2 and J usage is TRBJ1-2, with D maybe TRBD1 (5 bases). With 6 bases removed from V and 2 bases from J, the gap between germline ends came to 7 bases. CDR3 length: 12 amino acids. From germline, CDR1 is SNHLY and CDR2 FYNNEI. This chain's CDR3 is CASSDSNYGYTF. CDR3 DNA: TGTGCCAGCAGCGACAGCAACTATGGCTACACCTTC. Looking up the rest from reference TRBV2 and TRBJ1-2 gives the full variable domain: EPEVTQTPSHQVTQMGQEVILRCVPISNHLYFYWYRQILGQKVEFLVSFYNNEISEKSEIFDDQFSVERPDGSNFTLKIRSTKLEDSAMYFCASSDSNYGYTFGSGTRLTVV.

The rearrangement joins TRBV6-6 to TRBJ2-1; D gene ambiguous. The germline CDR1 and CDR2 sequences are MNHNY and SVGAGI (reference sequence). The CDR3 consists of 15 residues. V lost 0 bases and J lost 4, with 10 bases in between. The CDR3 coding sequence is TGTGCCAGCAGTTACTCGAGGACCGCATACAATGAGCAGTTCTTC. This translates into CASSYSRTAYNEQFF.

The rearrangement uses TRBV7-6 and TRBJ1-5, with D possibly being TRBD1 (5 bases). This CDR3 region has 19 residues. The germline V and J ends were trimmed by 1 base and 6 bases, with 25 bases remaining between them. Germline values: CDR1 SGHVS, CDR2 FNYEAQ. CDR3 protein: CASSLGDRDASGELQPQHF. The CDR3 coding sequence is TGTGCCAGCAGCTTAGGGGACCGGGACGCCTCCGGAGAGCTTCAGCCCCAGCATTTT.

The rearrangement uses TRBV27 and TRBJ1-4; unclear D gene. Germline V lookup: CDR1 MNHEY, CDR2 SMNVEV (reference sequence). The V end was cut by 2 bases, the J end by 14 bases, with 15 bases between. The CDR3 extends over 13 amino acids. CDR3 sequence: CASSLELAGVLFF. The CDR3 DNA sequence: TGTGCCAGCAGTTTAGAATTAGCAGGTGTGCTGTTTTTT.

This clone was detected only once. The chain combines TRBV2 with TRBJ2-7, with D unclear. Trimming shortened V by 4 bases and J by 7 bases, and 5 bases separated the two germline ends. CDR1 and CDR2 from the germline V gene are SNHLY and FYNNEI. The CDR3 has 10 amino acids. Here the CDR3 reads CASSVWEQYF. The CDR3 DNA sequence: TGTGCCAGCAGTGTATGGGAGCAGTACTTC.

This chain uses TRBV27 with TRBJ2-3; tentatively, D is TRBD1 or TRBD2 (5 bases each). This CDR3 contains 13 residues. V lost 5 bases, J lost 6 bases, and 12 bases lay in between. The germline CDR1 and CDR2 sequences are MNHEY and SMNVEV (reference sequence). As DNA, the CDR3 is TGTGCCAGCAGTACTAGGGGTTCCGATACGCAGTATTTT. This sequence encodes CASSTRGSDTQYF.

This sequence joins TRBV19 and TRBJ1-1; D call uncertain. The V end was cut by 3 bases, the J end by 3 bases, with 8 bases between. The CDR3 spans 13 residues. Germline assignment: CDR1 LNHDA and CDR2 SQIVND (reference sequence). The CDR3 DNA reads TGTGCCAGTAGTATTAGGTTCGACACTGAAGCTTTCTTT. It codes for CASSIRFDTEAFF.

The chain employs TRBV18 and TRBJ2-3, with unresolved D. Germline-derived CDR1 and CDR2 are KGHSH and LQKENI. Trimming removed 1 base from V and 4 bases from J, with 15 bases in between. This CDR3 is built from 16 residues. The CDR3 loop reads CASSPQATYSPDTQYF. The DNA for the CDR3 is TGTGCCAGCTCACCACAGGCGACCTACTCCCCAGATACGCAGTATTTT.

This clone has just one count. The chain links TRBV2 to TRBJ2-7; D might be TRBD1 or TRBD2, each matching 5 bases. This CDR3 comprises 12 residues. CDR1 is SNHLY, CDR2 FYNNEI, per germline. Deletions cut 8 bases from V and 3 bases from J, with 11 bases between. DNA of the CDR3: TGTGCCAGCGGGGGATGGGACTACGAGCAGTACTTC. Its protein product is CASGGWDYEQYF.

This clone was seen only once. The chain recombines TRBV11-2 with TRBJ1-2; D is unresolved. The CDR3 is made up of 11 amino acids. Germline CDR1 reads SGHAT; CDR2 reads FQNNGV. The CDR3 DNA reads TGTGTCCTTCTCTATCACTATGGCTACACCTTC. Translating gives CVLLYHYGYTF.

A few counts support this clone. The chain carries TRBV2 and TRBJ1-1; 8 nucleotides line up with TRBD1. Germline CDR1 SNHLY, CDR2 FYNNEI. The CDR3 length is 14 residues. The junction had 8 bases not matched to a gene; V was cut back by 5 bases and J by 6 bases. The DNA of the CDR3 is TGTGCCAGCAGTCGCGCAGACAGGGGCCCTGAAGCTTTCTTT. This encodes CASSRADRGPEAFF.

This clone was seen just once. The V and J genes are TRBV6-5 and TRBJ1-2; 9 positions agree with TRBD1. The CDR3 is made up of 15 amino acids. The junction had 9 bases not matched to a gene; V was cut back by 4 bases and J by 6 bases. Germline CDR1 reads MNHEY; CDR2 reads SVGAGI. The CDR3 region is CASSSGTGRNDGYTF. The CDR3 nucleotides are TGTGCCAGCAGTTCTGGGACAGGGAGGAATGATGGCTACACCTTC.

This clone was counted only a few times. Other DNA sequences in this specimen translate into the identical CDR3. The chain uses TRBV6-6 and TRBJ1-2; D ambiguous. The germline CDR1 and CDR2 sequences are MNHNY and SVGAGI (reference sequence). This CDR3 spans 13 amino acids. V gave up 5 bases and J gave up 2 bases, with 9 bases separating them. The CDR3 spells CASSLDGNYGYTF. The CDR3 DNA sequence: TGTGCCAGCAGTCTAGACGGAAACTATGGCTACACCTTC.

The chain carries TRBV29-1 and TRBJ1-3; D ambiguous. The CDR3 consists of 11 residues. Germline CDR1 and CDR2: SQVTM and ANQGSEA. V lost 4 bases, J lost 4 bases, and 5 bases lay in between. CDR3 residues: CSVGGGNTIYF. The DNA of the CDR3 is TGCAGCGTTGGGGGAGGAAACACCATATATTTT.